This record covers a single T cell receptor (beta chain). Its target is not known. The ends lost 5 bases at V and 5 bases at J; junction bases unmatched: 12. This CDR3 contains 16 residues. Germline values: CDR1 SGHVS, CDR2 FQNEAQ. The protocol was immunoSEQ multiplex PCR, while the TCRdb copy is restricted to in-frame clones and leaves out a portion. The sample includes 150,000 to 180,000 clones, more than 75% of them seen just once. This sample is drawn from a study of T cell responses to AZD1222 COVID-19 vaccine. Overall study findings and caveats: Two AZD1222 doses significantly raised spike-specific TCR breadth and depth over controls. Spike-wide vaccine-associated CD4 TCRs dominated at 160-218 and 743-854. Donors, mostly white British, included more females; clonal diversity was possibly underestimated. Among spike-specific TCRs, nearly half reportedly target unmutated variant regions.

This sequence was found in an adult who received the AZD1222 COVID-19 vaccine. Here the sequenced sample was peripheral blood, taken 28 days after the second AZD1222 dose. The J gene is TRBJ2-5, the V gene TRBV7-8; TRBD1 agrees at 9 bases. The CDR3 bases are TGTGCCAGCAGCCAATTCACCGGGACAGGGATCGAGACCCAGTACTTC. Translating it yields CASSQFTGTGIETQYF.